This section outlines one TCR beta chain sequence together with its context. Per the authors' pipeline: Amplification from reference gene primers served as the basis for estimated nucleated cell counts. Sequencing used immunoSEQ multiplex PCR; TCRdb keeps in-frame clones, though not all of them. That table supplies the V and J calls and clone size; D and trimming were determined from the DNA. Among 150,000 or so clones listed, roughly 76% were seen once. The data belong to a study of blood T cell repertoires in COVID-19. This CDR3 has 14 residues. V trimming: 2 bases; J trimming: 6 bases; junction bases outside the gene matches: 3. CDR1 and CDR2 from the germline V gene are ENHRY and SYGVKD.

The sequencing sample was made of peripheral blood. J is TRBJ2-3 and V is TRBV10-3; 9 bases align to TRBD1. This clonotype originated in a human donor with acute or convalescent COVID-19. The donor label of this sample is uncertain. In nucleotides, the CDR3 is TGTGCCATCAGTGAGACAGGGGGCGGCGATACGCAGTATTTT. Translating gives CAISETGGGDTQYF.